This TCR beta chain originates from a study of siplizumab effects on memory and regulatory T cells. Points from the study as a whole: The study did not confirm that proliferating Tregs from siplizumab cultures were suppressive.

The ends were cut back, 4 bases at V and 4 bases at J, with 10 bases in the middle. The CDR3 consists of 13 residues. Germline lookup yields CDR1 MNHEY and CDR2 SVGAGI. In its sample, this clone was seen once. Antigen unknown. Assay used: immunoSEQ multiplex PCR; TCRdb lists only in-frame clones, some missing. Seen here are some 100,000 clones, approximately 94% observed once, and the top ten hold about 0.6%. This chain connects TRBV6-5 to TRBJ1-2; D not certain. This receptor was obtained from a human donor in good health. Specimen: Tregs sorted from blood. CDR3 DNA sequence: TGTGCCAGCAGTTCCCGGTCGGCCTATGGCTACACCTTC. This translates into CASSSRSAYGYTF.